This T cell receptor (beta chain) originates from a study of blood T cell repertoires in COVID-19. Repertoires were generated with immunoSEQ multiplex PCR, while TCRdb's copy carries only in-frame clones and drops some. This table holds about 37,000 clones, about 88% found once. The ends lost 4 bases at V and 2 bases at J; junction bases unmatched: 3. Germline loops: CDR1 SGHRS, CDR2 YFSETQ. CDR3 length: 15 amino acids. The chain couples TRBV5-1 to TRBJ2-1; the match to TRBD2 covers 10 bases. The receptor's source is a man aged 55 to 69 with active COVID-19. The specimen sequenced was peripheral blood. CDR3 sequence: CASSTGLAAYNEQFF. CDR3 DNA: TGCGCCAGCAGCACTGGACTAGCGGCCTACAATGAGCAGTTCTTC.